What follows describes a single TCR beta chain. V lost 4 bases to trimming and J lost 7 bases, with 12 bases between them. This CDR3 is built from 12 residues. Looked up from germline, CDR1 is SQVTM and CDR2 is ANQGSEA. The source of the sample is a study of shared clonotypes between healthy human individuals. The method was immunoSEQ multiplex PCR; TCRdb's version includes in-frame clones alone and lacks a portion of them. This table holds about 1 million clones, approximately 68% found once. The study drew its donors from healthy HIV-negative adults without recent acute infections or vaccinations. This receptor was obtained from a man between 18 and 35 years old in good health. The chain couples TRBV29-1 to TRBJ2-3, with D hard to call. The sample taken for sequencing was memory CD4+ T cells sorted from blood. As to subset: CD45RA-negative fraction. CDR3 sequence: CSVGVTEYTQYF. The CDR3 DNA reads TGCAGCGTTGGTGTCACCGAATATACGCAGTATTTT.